This T cell receptor beta chain came from a study of T cell changes during pregnancy in multiple sclerosis. TCRdb's table, derived via immunoSEQ multiplex PCR, lists solely in-frame clones and lacks some. In the table there are about 58,000 clones, about 90% of which are singletons. The sample was CD4+ T cells from peripheral blood mononuclear cells, taken after pregnancy. The TCR was taken from a female donor in good health, enrolled as a control in a pregnancy study.

The CDR3 region has the DNA TGTGCCAGCAGTGCCCGGGACAGGGGACGATATGGCTACACCTTC. Its protein is CASSARDRGRYGYTF. The V and J genes are TRBV6-5 and TRBJ1-2; TRBD1 matches at 10 bases. The CDR3 loop spans 15 amino acids. The germline V gene encodes CDR1 MNHEY and CDR2 SVGAGI. V lost 5 bases, J lost 5 bases, and 8 bases stayed unmatched.